Listed here are 15 T cell receptor beta chains from one sample, sequenced in a study of CD8 T cells in Susac syndrome. RNA was extracted with the RNeasy kit, and a quantity of about 0.45 to 1 ug was reverse transcribed using random hexamers. Each CDR3 protein gets one entry after TCRdb re-called the immunoSEQ multiplex PCR reads with MiXCR. The sample shows approximately 170,000 distinct CDR3 sequences, 92% of them seen only once. The sequenced sample was CD4+ T cells from PBMCs. The receptors were sampled from a human donor in good health.

The chain has TRBV5-1 and TRBJ1-2; maybe TRBD1 (6 bases). Trimming cost V 3 bases and J 4 bases, with 13 bases left between them. CDR1 SGHRS and CDR2 YFSETQ come from the germline V gene. CDR3 size: 14 residues. The CDR3 region has the DNA TGCGCCAGCAGCTGGACAGCGGACATCTATGGCTACACCTTC. This gives the protein CASSWTADIYGYTF.

This clonotype was recorded once. This chain joins TRBV5-1 and TRBJ2-5; D is possibly TRBD2 (7 bases). The CDR3 runs 18 residues. Germline V gene lookup returns CDR1 SGHRS and CDR2 YFSETQ. The ends were cut back, 0 bases at V and 1 base at J, with 19 bases in the middle. The CDR3 sequence: CASSLAGGGGDSQETQYF. The DNA of the CDR3 is TGCGCCAGCAGCTTGGCTGGCGGGGGCGGGGACTCCCAAGAGACCCAGTACTTC.

This clonotype was observed a few times. The chain combines TRBV7-2 with TRBJ2-3; 8 bases are a match to TRBD2. The CDR3 runs 14 residues. The V segment lost 6 bases and the J segment 3 bases; nucleotides outside the gene matches: 5. Germline V gives CDR1 SGHTA, CDR2 FQGNSA. The CDR3 sequence: CASRDRGGTDTQYF. In DNA form, the CDR3 reads TGTGCCAGCAGGGACCGGGGGGGGACAGATACGCAGTATTTT.

This clonotype has only one observation. The CDR3: CASSSRVRVDKSEAFF. The CDR3 nucleotides read TGCGCCAGCAGCTCCAGGGTTCGGGTGGATAAGTCTGAAGCTTTCTTT. The rearrangement links TRBV5-1 to TRBJ1-1; tentative D call: TRBD1 (5 bases). Trimming removed 3 bases at V and 6 bases at J, with 21 bases between. The CDR3 runs 16 residues. Germline CDR1 SGHRS, CDR2 YFSETQ.

The J gene is TRBJ2-2, the V gene TRBV18; 9 nucleotides agree with TRBD1. This CDR3 region has 16 residues. Trimming took 4 bases from V and 6 from J; bases not matched to a gene: 9. CDR1 and CDR2 (germline): KGHSH, LQKENI. The CDR3 sequence: CASSRQFGQGSGELFF. Here the CDR3 DNA reads TGTGCCAGCTCACGACAGTTCGGACAGGGGTCCGGGGAGCTGTTTTTT.

The chain links TRBV29-1 to TRBJ2-4; D unclear. Trimming shortened V by 2 bases and J by 15 bases, and 8 bases separated the two germline ends. The CDR3 consists of 9 residues. In germline, CDR1 is SQVTM, CDR2 ANQGSEA. In nucleotides, the CDR3 is TGCAGCGTTGAACGAAAGGGGTACTTC. This gives the protein CSVERKGYF.

The V call is TRBV10-2, the J call TRBJ2-7; D possibly corresponds to TRBD1 (6 bases). Trimming pared 1 base from V and 0 bases from J, leaving 13 bases between. Germline-derived CDR1 and CDR2 are WSHSY and SAAADI. CDR3 length equals 16 residues. The CDR3 region has the DNA TGCGCCAGCAGTGAGTTGGGGGCAGGGAGCTCCTACGAGCAGTACTTC. It encodes CASSELGAGSSYEQYF.

This clonotype was observed a few times. The chain combines TRBV18 with TRBJ2-3, with unresolved D. Germline V CDR1 and CDR2: KGHSH, LQKENI. Deletions cut 3 bases from V and 2 bases from J, with 3 bases between. CDR3 size: 12 residues. CDR3 bases: TGTGCCAGCTCACCTAACACAGATACGCAGTATTTT. It specifies CASSPNTDTQYF.

This clonotype was counted between two and nine times. The chain recombines TRBV7-9 with TRBJ2-7, with D unresolved. The V end lost 2 bases, the J end lost 2 bases, and 13 bases lay between the germline ends. The CDR3 is 15 residues long. Germline values: CDR1 SEHNR, CDR2 FQNEAQ (reference sequence). CDR3 sequence: CASSLIAASTYEQYF. In DNA form, the CDR3 reads TGTGCCAGCAGCTTAATCGCGGCCTCAACCTACGAGCAGTACTTC.

J is TRBJ2-7 and V is TRBV25-1, with a tentative D call TRBD2 (5 bases). With 6 bases removed from V and 2 bases from J, the gap between germline ends came to 11 bases. Germline V gene lookup returns CDR1 MGHDK and CDR2 SYGVNS. The length of the CDR3 is 13 residues. CDR3 in amino acids: CASRSGQAYEQYF. In DNA form, the CDR3 reads TGTGCCAGCAGAAGCGGCCAGGCCTACGAGCAGTACTTC.

The V and J genes are TRBV29-1 and TRBJ2-7; 7 bases map to TRBD2. Germline trimming cut 4 bases from V and 3 bases from J; bases unmatched to any gene: 3. This CDR3 has 12 residues. Germline CDR1 and CDR2: SQVTM and ANQGSEA. This CDR3 is CSVGPSGYEQYF. The CDR3 DNA reads as TGCAGCGTTGGACCTAGCGGCTACGAGCAGTACTTC.

This chain links TRBV6-5 with TRBJ2-7; maybe TRBD1 (6 bases). This CDR3 comprises 15 residues. The V and J ends lost 2 bases and 3 bases respectively, with 14 bases between them. Germline CDR1 and CDR2: MNHEY and SVGAGI. CDR3 region: CASSYTPGRGYEQYF. In DNA, the CDR3 is TGTGCCAGCAGTTACACCCCAGGCAGGGGCTACGAGCAGTACTTC.

The gene calls are TRBV2 and TRBJ2-2; 8 nucleotides line up with TRBD1. Germline CDR1 SNHLY, CDR2 FYNNEI. This CDR3 is 15 amino acids long. V shed 2 bases, J shed 4 bases, and the junction held 3 bases outside the gene matches. The CDR3 DNA is TGTGCCAGCAGTGAAACAGGGGGGCGCACCGGGGAGCTGTTTTTT. Amino acids: CASSETGGRTGELFF.

The rearrangement joins TRBV3-1 to TRBJ1-2; 7 positions agree with TRBD1. The CDR3 length is 12 residues. The V gene's germline CDR1 is LGHDT and CDR2 YNNKEL (reference sequence). V dropped 7 bases and J dropped 5; count of bases not matched to a gene: 4. The CDR3 DNA sequence: TGTGCCAGCACCTCGGGACAGTATGGCTACACCTTC. Its translation is CASTSGQYGYTF.

The chain links TRBV2 to TRBJ1-2; D not certain. V lost 6 bases and J 0 bases, leaving 8 bases between the germline ends. The germline V gene has CDR1 SNHLY and CDR2 FYNNEI. This CDR3 has 13 amino acids. The CDR3 sequence: CASSQFSNYGYTF. The CDR3 DNA follows: TGTGCCAGCAGCCAGTTTTCTAACTATGGCTACACCTTC.